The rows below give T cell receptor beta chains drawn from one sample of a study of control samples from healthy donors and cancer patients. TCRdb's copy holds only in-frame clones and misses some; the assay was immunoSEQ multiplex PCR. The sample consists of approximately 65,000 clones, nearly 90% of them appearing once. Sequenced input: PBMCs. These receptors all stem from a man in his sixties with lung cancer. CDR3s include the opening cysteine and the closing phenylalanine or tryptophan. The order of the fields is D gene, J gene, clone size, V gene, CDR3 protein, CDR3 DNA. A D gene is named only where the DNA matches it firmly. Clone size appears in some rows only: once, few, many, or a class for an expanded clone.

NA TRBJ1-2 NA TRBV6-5 CASSLDLNYGYTF TGTGCCAGCAGTTTGGACCTTAACTATGGCTACACCTTC
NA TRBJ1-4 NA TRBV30 CAWGRTSEKLFF TGTGCCTGGGGCCGTACCTCGGAAAAACTGTTTTTT
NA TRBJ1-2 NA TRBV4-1 CASSQETGLLGYTF TGCGCCAGCAGCCAAGAGACAGGTTTGTTGGGCTACACCTTC
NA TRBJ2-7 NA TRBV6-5 CATLPSSYEQYF TGTGCCACCCTACCGAGCTCCTACGAGCAGTACTTC
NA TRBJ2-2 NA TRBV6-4 CASRQGGVRNTGELFF TGTGCCAGCAGACAAGGGGGGGTCCGGAACACCGGGGAGCTGTTTTTT
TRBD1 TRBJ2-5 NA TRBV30 CAGSGQGETQYF TGTGCCGGATCGGGACAGGGCGAGACCCAGTACTTC
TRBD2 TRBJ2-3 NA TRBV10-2 CASRSGAHREGTQYF TGCGCCAGCCGTAGCGGGGCCCACCGGGAAGGTACGCAGTATTTT
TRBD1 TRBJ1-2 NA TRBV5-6 CASSDGQGGYYGYTF TGTGCCAGCAGCGATGGACAGGGGGGATATTATGGCTACACCTTC
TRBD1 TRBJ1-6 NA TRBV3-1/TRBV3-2 CASSLGQGGTPLHF TGTGCCAGCAGCTTAGGACAGGGTGGGACACCCCTCCACTTT
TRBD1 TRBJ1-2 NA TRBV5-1 CASSLDRGNYGYTF TGCGCCAGCAGCTTGGACAGGGGAAATTATGGCTACACCTTC
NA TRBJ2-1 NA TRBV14 CASSLQGGHNEQFF TGTGCCAGCAGCCTACAGGGTGGACACAATGAGCAGTTCTTC
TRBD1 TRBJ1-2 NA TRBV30 CAWGRQGARYGYTF TGTGCCTGGGGTAGGCAGGGGGCAAGATATGGCTACACCTTC
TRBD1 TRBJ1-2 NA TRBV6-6 CASSIDRDGYGYTF TGTGCCAGCAGTATAGACAGGGATGGCTATGGCTACACCTTC
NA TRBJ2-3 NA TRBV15 CATSRDLGPHTQYF TGTGCCACCAGCAGGGATTTAGGCCCCCATACGCAGTATTTT
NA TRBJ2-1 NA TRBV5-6 CASSRPSVSQTYNEQFF TGTGCCAGCAGCCGACCCTCCGTCAGCCAAACTTACAATGAGCAGTTCTTC
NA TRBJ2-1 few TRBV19 CASSIDQGSGEQFF TGTGCCAGTAGTATAGATCAGGGGAGCGGTGAGCAGTTCTTC
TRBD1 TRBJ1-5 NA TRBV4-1 CASSQGQGEYNQPQHF TGCGCCAGCAGCCAAGGACAGGGGGAATACAATCAGCCCCAGCATTTT
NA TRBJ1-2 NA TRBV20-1 CSARDDGYTF TGCAGTGCTAGGGACGATGGCTACACCTTC
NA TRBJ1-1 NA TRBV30 CAWSVGRLTEAFF TGTGCCTGGAGTGTCGGTCGGCTCACTGAAGCTTTCTTT
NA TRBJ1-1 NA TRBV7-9 CASSLDGLSNTEAFF TGTGCCAGCAGCTTAGATGGGCTTTCGAACACTGAAGCTTTCTTT
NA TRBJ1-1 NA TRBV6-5 CASFDRTNTEAFF TGTGCCAGCTTCGACAGGACGAACACTGAAGCTTTCTTT
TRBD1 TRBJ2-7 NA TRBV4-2 CASSHGGTGFSYEQYF TGTGCCAGCAGCCACGGCGGGACAGGGTTCTCCTACGAGCAGTACTTC
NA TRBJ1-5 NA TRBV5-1 CASSTGPGSDQPQHF TGCGCCAGCAGCACGGGCCCCGGGTCGGATCAGCCCCAGCATTTT
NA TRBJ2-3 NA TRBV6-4 CASSELGMGPQYF TGTGCCAGCAGTGAGCTCGGGATGGGCCCGCAGTATTTT
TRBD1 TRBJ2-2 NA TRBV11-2 CASRWTGGAGLFF TGTGCCAGCAGATGGACAGGGGGCGCGGGACTGTTTTTT
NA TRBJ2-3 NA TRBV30 CAWSYSPADTQYF TGTGCCTGGAGTTATTCCCCCGCAGATACGCAGTATTTT
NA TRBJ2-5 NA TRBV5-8 CASSPKGHHRETQYF TGTGCCAGCAGCCCCAAGGGGCACCACCGGGAGACCCAGTACTTC
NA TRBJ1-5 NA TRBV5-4 CASSLAGGASNQPQHF TGTGCCAGCAGCTTGGCGGGGGGGGCTAGCAATCAGCCCCAGCATTTT
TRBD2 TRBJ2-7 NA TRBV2 CASSEGAGGTYEQYF TGTGCCAGCAGTGAGGGAGCGGGGGGGACATACGAGCAGTACTTC
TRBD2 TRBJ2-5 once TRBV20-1 CSASSGGIGETQYF TGCAGTGCTAGTAGCGGGGGGATAGGAGAGACCCAGTACTTC
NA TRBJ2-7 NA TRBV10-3 CAISSLVAYEQYF TGTGCCATCAGTTCCCTAGTAGCCTACGAGCAGTACTTC
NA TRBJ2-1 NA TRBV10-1 CASRGSGEEQFF TGCGCCAGCAGGGGGTCAGGGGAAGAGCAGTTCTTC
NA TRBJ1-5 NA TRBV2 CASNREGVSNQPQHF TGTGCCAGCAACAGGGAGGGGGTTAGCAATCAGCCCCAGCATTTT
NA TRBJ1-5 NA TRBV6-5 CASSQRAGDQPQHF TGTGCCAGCAGTCAGAGGGCAGGGGATCAGCCCCAGCATTTT
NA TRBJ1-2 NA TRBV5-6 CASSLGTPFYGYTF TGTGCCAGCAGCTTGGGGACACCCTTTTACGGCTACACCTTC
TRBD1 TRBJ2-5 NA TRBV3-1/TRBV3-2 CASSQEGQGGRGQETQYF TGTGCCAGCAGCCAAGAAGGACAGGGTGGACGCGGGCAAGAGACCCAGTACTTC
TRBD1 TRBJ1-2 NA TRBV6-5 CATRGTGKLYGYTF TGTGCCACCCGGGGGACAGGGAAGTTGTATGGCTACACCTTC
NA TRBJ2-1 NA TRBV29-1 CSLYRVRDNEQFF TGCAGCTTATACAGGGTTCGGGACAATGAGCAGTTCTTC
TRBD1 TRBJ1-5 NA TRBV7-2 CASSFGQGRPQHF TGTGCCAGCAGCTTCGGACAGGGCCGGCCCCAGCATTTT
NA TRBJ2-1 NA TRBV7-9 CASSTLRGSSYNEQFF TGTGCCAGCAGCACCCTCAGGGGAAGCTCCTACAATGAGCAGTTCTTC
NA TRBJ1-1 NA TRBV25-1 CASHRQGGTEAFF TGTGCCAGCCACAGGCAGGGAGGCACTGAAGCTTTCTTT
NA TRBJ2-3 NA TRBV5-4 CASSLAGTDTQYF TGTGCCAGCAGCTTGGCAGGCACAGATACGCAGTATTTT
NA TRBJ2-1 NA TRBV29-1 CSVERGVSYNEQFF TGCAGCGTTGAGAGGGGGGTCTCCTACAATGAGCAGTTCTTC
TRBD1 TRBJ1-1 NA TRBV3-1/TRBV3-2 CASSQLGGSSNTEAFF TGTGCCAGCAGCCAATTAGGGGGCAGCTCTAACACTGAAGCTTTCTTT
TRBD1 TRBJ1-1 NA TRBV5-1 CASSLAGTGGLGGTEAFF TGCGCCAGCAGCTTGGCCGGGACAGGGGGCTTAGGGGGAACTGAAGCTTTCTTT
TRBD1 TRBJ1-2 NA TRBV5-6 CASSQGQYGYTF TGTGCCAGCAGCCAGGGACAGTATGGCTACACCTTC
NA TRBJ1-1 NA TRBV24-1 CATSEGPREAFF TGTGCCACCAGTGAGGGACCGCGTGAAGCTTTCTTT
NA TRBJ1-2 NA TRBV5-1 CASSLTGDYGYTF TGCGCCAGCAGCTTGACAGGAGACTATGGCTACACCTTC
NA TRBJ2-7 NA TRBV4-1 CASSQEIRTAGEQYF TGCGCCAGCAGCCAAGAGATCCGGACAGCGGGGGAGCAGTACTTC
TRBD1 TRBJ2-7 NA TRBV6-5 CASSRTGDAYEQYF TGTGCCAGCAGCCGGACAGGGGATGCCTACGAGCAGTACTTC
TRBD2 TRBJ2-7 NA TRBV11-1 CASSFSPAGSPYEQYF TGTGCCAGCAGCTTCTCTCCAGCGGGGAGTCCCTACGAGCAGTACTTC
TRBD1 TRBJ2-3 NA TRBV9 CASSSTGTGVTDTQYF TGTGCCAGCAGCTCAACCGGGACAGGGGTCACAGATACGCAGTATTTT
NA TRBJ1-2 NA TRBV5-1 CASSLGDRGWGYTF TGCGCCAGCAGCTTGGGGGACCGGGGCTGGGGCTACACCTTC
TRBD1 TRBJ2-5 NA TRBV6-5 CASSPQGAGETQYF TGTGCCAGCAGCCCACAGGGGGCAGGAGAGACCCAGTACTTC
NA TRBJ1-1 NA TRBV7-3 CASSLIGSGNAFF TGTGCCAGCAGCTTAATAGGTTCCGGGAATGCTTTCTTT